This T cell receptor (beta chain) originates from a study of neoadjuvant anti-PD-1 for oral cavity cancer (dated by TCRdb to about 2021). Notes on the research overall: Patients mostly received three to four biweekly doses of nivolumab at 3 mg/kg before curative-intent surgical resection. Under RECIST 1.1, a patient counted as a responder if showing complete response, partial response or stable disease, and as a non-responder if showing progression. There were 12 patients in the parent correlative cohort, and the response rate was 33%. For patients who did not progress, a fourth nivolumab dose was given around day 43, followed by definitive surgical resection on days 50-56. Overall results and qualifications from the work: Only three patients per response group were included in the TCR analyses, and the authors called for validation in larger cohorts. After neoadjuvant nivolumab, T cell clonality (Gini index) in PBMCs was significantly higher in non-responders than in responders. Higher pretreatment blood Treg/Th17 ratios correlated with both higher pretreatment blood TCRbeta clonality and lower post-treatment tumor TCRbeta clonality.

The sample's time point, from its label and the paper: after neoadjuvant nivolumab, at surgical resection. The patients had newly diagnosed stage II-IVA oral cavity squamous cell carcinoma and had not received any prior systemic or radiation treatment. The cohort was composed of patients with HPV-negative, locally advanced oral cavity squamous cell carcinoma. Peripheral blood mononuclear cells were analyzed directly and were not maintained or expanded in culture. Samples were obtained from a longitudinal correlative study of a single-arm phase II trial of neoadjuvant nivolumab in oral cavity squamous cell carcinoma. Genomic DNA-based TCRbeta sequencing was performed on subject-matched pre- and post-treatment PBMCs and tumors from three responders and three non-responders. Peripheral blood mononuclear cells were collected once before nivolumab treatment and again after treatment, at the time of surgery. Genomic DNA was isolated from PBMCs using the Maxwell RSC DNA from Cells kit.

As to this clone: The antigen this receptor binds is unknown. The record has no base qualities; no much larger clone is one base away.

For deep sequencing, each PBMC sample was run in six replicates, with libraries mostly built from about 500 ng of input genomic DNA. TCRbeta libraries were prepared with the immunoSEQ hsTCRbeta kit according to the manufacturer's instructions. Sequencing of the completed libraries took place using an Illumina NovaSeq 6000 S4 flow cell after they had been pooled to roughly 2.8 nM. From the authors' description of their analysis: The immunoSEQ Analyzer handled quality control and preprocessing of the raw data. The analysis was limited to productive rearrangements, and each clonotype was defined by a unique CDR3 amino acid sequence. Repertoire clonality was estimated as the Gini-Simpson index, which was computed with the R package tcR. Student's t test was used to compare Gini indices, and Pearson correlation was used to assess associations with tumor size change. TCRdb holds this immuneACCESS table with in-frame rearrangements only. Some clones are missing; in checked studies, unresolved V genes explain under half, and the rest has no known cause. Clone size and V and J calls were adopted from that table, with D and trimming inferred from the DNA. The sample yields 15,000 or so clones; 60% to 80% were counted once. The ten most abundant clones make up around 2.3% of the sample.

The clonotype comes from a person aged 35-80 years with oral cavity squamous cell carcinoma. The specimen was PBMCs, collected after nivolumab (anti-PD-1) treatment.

The CDR3 amino acid sequence is: CASSSRGLSYEQYF. The bases read TGCGCCAGCAGCTCCAGGGGTTTGTCCTACGAGCAGTACTTC. The rearrangement joined TRBV5-1 to TRBJ2-7, and possibly TRBD1, on 6 matching bases. The germline V gene specifies SGHRS as CDR1 and YFSETQ as CDR2. There are 14 amino acids in the CDR3, from cysteine to phenylalanine inclusive. Of all the DNA, just the CDR3 is kept, 42 bases in frame from base 1. V lost 3 bases and J lost 1 base; the stretch between them is 11 bases long.